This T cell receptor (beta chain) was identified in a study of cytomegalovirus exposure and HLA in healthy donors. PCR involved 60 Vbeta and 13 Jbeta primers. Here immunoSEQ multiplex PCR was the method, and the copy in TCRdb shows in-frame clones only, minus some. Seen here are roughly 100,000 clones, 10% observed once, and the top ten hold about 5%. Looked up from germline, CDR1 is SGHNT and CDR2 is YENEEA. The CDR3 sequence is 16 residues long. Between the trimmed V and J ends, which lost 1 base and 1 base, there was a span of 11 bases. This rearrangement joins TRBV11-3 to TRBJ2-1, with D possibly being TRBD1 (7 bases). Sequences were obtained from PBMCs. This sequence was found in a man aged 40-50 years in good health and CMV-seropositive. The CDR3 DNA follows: TGTGCCAGCAGCTTAGGCGGGACAGATTCCTACAATGAGCAGTTCTTC. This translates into CASSLGGTDSYNEQFF.